The 10 T cell receptor beta chains below were found in one sample sequenced in a study of cytomegalovirus exposure and HLA in healthy donors. The study ran its PCR with 60 Vbeta and 13 Jbeta primers. Sequenced by immunoSEQ multiplex PCR; TCRdb stores in-frame clones only, minus some. The sample carries 100,000 to 150,000 clones, 17% recorded once. Sequenced sample: PBMCs. The receptors here all came from a female donor in good health and CMV-seropositive.

This clone was seen more than once but under ten times. V and J are TRBV7-9 and TRBJ1-5; D perhaps matches TRBD1 (6 bases). Germline V gene data show CDR1 as SEHNR and CDR2 as FQNEAQ (reference sequence). Trimming removed 4 bases at V and 4 bases at J, with 11 bases between. The CDR3 spans 14 residues. Here the CDR3 reads CASSSGTLNQPQHF. Written as DNA, the CDR3 is TGTGCCAGCAGCTCCGGGACACTGAATCAGCCCCAGCATTTT.

In this sample, this clone turned up a few times. The chain combines TRBV5-6 with TRBJ2-7; the D gene is possibly TRBD1 (6 bases). The CDR3 contains 15 residues. Germline V gene data show CDR1 as SGHDT and CDR2 as YYEEEE. V was clipped by 2 bases and J by 3 bases, with 15 bases between them. This CDR3 is CASSFPLTGSYEQYF. CDR3 DNA sequence: TGTGCCAGCAGCTTTCCCCTCACAGGGAGCTACGAGCAGTACTTC. The whole variable domain, filled in from reference TRBV5-6 and TRBJ2-7, reads DAGVTQSPTHLIKTRGQQVTLRCSPKSGHDTVSWYQQALGQGPQFIFQYYEEEERQRGNFPDRFSGHQFPNYSSELNVNALLLGDSALYLCASSFPLTGSYEQYFGPGTRLTVT.

This chain links TRBV7-3 with TRBJ2-2, with 10 bases lining up with TRBD1. The V and J ends lost 3 bases and 4 bases, in that order; junction bases with no gene match: 2. Germline V gene lookup returns CDR1 SGHTA and CDR2 FQGTGA. The CDR3 consists of 15 residues. The CDR3 loop is CASSLTGGSTGELFF. The CDR3 nucleotides are TGTGCCAGCAGCTTGACAGGGGGCTCCACCGGGGAGCTGTTTTTT.

A few counts support this clone. The chain combines TRBV30 with TRBJ2-7; D is perhaps TRBD2 (5 bases). The CDR3 contains 14 residues. V lost 0 bases, J lost 2 bases, and 11 bases lay in between. In germline, CDR1 is GTSNPN, CDR2 SVGIG (reference sequence). The CDR3 DNA is TGTGCCTGGAGTGTAGGAGGCAGCACCTACGAGCAGTACTTC. Protein: CAWSVGGSTYEQYF.

In DNA, the CDR3 is TGTGCCAGCCGTTGGGTGATCCAGGGTATCTACACCTTC. Protein sequence: CASRWVIQGIYTF. The genes are TRBV28 and TRBJ1-2; tentatively, D is TRBD1 (5 bases). Trimming removed 8 bases at V and 10 bases at J, with 20 bases between. Germline assignment: CDR1 MDHEN and CDR2 SYDVKM. This CDR3 spans 13 amino acids.

This clone was observed a handful of times. The chain uses TRBV19 and TRBJ2-5; the match to TRBD1 covers 8 bases. After removal of 6 bases from V and 1 base from J, the junction contained 4 bases not matched to a gene. The germline V gene has CDR1 LNHDA and CDR2 SQIVND (reference sequence). The CDR3 spans 14 residues. CDR3 sequence (DNA): TGTGCCAGTAGCCTGACAGGGGTCCAAGAGACCCAGTACTTC. This sequence encodes CASSLTGVQETQYF.

This clone was counted a few times. The chain has TRBV9 and TRBJ2-5, with 12 bases aligning to TRBD2. Germline lookup yields CDR1 SGDLS and CDR2 YYNGEE. CDR3 length: 17 residues. With 4 bases clipped from V and 7 bases from J, the junction kept 14 bases outside the gene matches. The chain's CDR3 is CASSNLAGGPPGGTQYF. The CDR3 coding sequence is TGTGCCAGCAGCAACCTAGCGGGAGGGCCTCCCGGGGGGACCCAGTACTTC.

This clone came up a few times. The rearrangement uses TRBV18 and TRBJ1-3, with a possible D match to TRBD1 (6 bases). CDR3 length equals 15 residues. The germline gives CDR1 KGHSH, CDR2 LQKENI. Between the trimmed V and J ends, which lost 5 bases and 0 bases, there was a span of 11 bases. CDR3 DNA: TGTGCCAGCTCAGTCACAGGGACCTCTGGAAACACCATATATTTT. It is translated as CASSVTGTSGNTIYF.

This clone was found a few times. J is TRBJ2-5 and V is TRBV28; 7 positions match TRBD1. The end of the DNA fits TRBJ2-7 better, so the J call may be wrong. Per the germline V gene, CDR1 is MDHEN and CDR2 is SYDVKM. CDR3 length: 14 amino acids. The CDR3 loop is CASSFSRGTYEQYF. The CDR3 DNA sequence: TGTGCCAGCAGTTTTTCCAGGGGGACCTACGAGCAGTACTTC.

This clone was counted only a few times. This rearrangement joins TRBV4-3 to TRBJ1-1; 12 nucleotides align to TRBD1. This CDR3 is 18 amino acids long. J lost 0 bases, V lost 3 bases, and 8 bases had no gene match. Germline V gives CDR1 LGHNA, CDR2 YSLEER. The CDR3 DNA follows: TGCGCCAGCAGCCAGGCGTCGGGGACAGGGGGCTTGAACACTGAAGCTTTCTTT. It codes for CASSQASGTGGLNTEAFF.